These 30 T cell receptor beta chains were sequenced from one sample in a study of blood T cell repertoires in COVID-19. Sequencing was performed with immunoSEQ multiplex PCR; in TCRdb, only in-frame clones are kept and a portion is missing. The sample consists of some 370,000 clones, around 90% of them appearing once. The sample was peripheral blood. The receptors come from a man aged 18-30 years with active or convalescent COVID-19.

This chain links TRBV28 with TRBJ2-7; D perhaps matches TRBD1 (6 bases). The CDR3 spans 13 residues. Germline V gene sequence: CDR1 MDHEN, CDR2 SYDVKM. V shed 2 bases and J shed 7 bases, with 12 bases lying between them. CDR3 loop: CASSLPQGREQYF. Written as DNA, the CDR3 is TGTGCCAGCAGTTTACCACAGGGCCGGGAGCAGTACTTC.

The CDR3 is CASSPTHGETQYF. CDR3 nucleotide sequence: TGTGCCAGCAGTCCCACGCACGGGGAGACCCAGTACTTC. V is TRBV11-3 and J is TRBJ2-5, with no clear D. The germline CDR1 and CDR2 sequences are SGHNT and YENEEA. Trimming shortened V by 6 bases and J by 5 bases, and 13 bases separated the two germline ends. The CDR3 length is 13 residues.

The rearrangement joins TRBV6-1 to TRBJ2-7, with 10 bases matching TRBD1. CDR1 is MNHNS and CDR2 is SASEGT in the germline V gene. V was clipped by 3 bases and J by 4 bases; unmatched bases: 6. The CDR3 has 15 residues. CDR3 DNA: TGTGCCAGCAGTGAGGTGACAGGGGGCGCGTACGAGCAGTACTTC. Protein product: CASSEVTGGAYEQYF.

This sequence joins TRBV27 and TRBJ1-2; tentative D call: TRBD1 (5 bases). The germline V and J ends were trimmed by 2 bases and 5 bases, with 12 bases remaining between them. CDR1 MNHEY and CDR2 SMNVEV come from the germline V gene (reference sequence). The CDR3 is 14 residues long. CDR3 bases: TGTGCCAGCAGTTTAAATCCGGGGGTTTATGGCTACACCTTC. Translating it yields CASSLNPGVYGYTF.

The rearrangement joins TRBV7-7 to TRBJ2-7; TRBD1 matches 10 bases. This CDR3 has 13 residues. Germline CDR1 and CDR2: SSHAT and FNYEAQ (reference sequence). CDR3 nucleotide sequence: TGTGCTAGCCTCGGGACAGGGGTTAACGAGCAGTACTTC. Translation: CASLGTGVNEQYF.

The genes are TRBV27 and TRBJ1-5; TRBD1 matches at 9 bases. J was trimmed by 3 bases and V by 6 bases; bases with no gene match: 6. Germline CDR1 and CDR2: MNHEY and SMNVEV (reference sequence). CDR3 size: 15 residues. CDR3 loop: CASRLQGAYNQPQHF. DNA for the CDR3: TGTGCCAGCAGATTACAGGGGGCCTACAATCAGCCCCAGCATTTT.

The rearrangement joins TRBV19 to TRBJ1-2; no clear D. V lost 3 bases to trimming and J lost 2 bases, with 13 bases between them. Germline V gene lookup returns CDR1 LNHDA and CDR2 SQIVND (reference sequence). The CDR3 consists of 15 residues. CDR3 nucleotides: TGTGCCAGTAGTATCGTGGGAGGGTCCAACTATGGCTACACCTTC. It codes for CASSIVGGSNYGYTF. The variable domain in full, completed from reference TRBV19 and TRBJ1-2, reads DGGITQSPKYLFRKEGQNVTLSCEQNLNHDAMYWYRQDPGQGLRLIYYSQIVNDFQKGDIAEGYSVSREKKESFPLTVTSAQKNPTAFYLCASSIVGGSNYGYTFGSGTRLTVV.

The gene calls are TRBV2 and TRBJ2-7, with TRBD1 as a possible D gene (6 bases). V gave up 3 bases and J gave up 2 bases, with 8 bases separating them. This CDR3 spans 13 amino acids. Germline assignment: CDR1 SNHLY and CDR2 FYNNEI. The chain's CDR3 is CASSEQGPYEQYF. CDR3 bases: TGTGCCAGCAGTGAGCAGGGGCCCTACGAGCAGTACTTC.

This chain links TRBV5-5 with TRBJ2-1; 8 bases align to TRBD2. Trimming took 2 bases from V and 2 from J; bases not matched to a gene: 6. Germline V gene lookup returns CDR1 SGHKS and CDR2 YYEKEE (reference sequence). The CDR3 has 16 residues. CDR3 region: CASSFGAGGPYNEQFF. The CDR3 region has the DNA TGTGCCAGCAGCTTCGGGGCGGGAGGACCCTACAATGAGCAGTTCTTC.

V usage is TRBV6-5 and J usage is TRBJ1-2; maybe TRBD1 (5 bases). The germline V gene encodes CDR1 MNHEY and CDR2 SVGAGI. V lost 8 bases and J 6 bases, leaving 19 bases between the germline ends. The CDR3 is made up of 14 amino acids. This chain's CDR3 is CASFQARGFDGYTF. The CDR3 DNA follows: TGTGCCAGCTTTCAAGCAAGGGGTTTTGATGGCTACACCTTC.

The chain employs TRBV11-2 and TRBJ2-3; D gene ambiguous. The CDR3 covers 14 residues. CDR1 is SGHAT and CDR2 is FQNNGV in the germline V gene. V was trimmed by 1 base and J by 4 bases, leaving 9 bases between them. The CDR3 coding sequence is TGTGCCAGCAGCTTAGTGGCCATGTCAGATACGCAGTATTTT. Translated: CASSLVAMSDTQYF.

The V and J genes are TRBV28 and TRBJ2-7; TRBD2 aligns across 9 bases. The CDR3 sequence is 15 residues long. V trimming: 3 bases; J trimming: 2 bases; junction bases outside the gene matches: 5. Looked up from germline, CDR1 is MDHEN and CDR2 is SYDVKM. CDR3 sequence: CASSFVAGGAYEQYF. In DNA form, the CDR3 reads TGTGCCAGCAGTTTTGTCGCGGGAGGGGCCTACGAGCAGTACTTC. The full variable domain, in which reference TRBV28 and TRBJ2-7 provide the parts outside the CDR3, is DVKVTQSSRYLVKRTGEKVFLECVQDMDHENMFWYRQDPGLGLRLIYFSYDVKMKEKGDIPEGYSVSREKKERFSLILESASTNQTSMYLCASSFVAGGAYEQYFGPGTRLTVT.

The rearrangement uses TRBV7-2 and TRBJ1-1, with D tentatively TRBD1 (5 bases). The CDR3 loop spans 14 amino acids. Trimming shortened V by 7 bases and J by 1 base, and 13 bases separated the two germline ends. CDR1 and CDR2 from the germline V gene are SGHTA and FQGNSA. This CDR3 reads CASTLGLENTEAFF. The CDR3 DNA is TGTGCCAGCACCTTGGGACTGGAGAACACTGAAGCTTTCTTT.

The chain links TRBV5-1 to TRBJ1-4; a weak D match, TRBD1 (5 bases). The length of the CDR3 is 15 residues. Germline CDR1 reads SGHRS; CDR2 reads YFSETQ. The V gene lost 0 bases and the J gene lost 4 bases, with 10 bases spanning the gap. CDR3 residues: CASSLDGDSNEKLFF. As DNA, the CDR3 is TGCGCCAGCAGCTTGGACGGAGACAGTAATGAAAAACTGTTTTTT.

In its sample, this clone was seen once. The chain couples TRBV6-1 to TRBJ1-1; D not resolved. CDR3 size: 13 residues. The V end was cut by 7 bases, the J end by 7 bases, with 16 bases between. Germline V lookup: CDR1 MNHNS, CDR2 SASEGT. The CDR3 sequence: CASTYVAGYEAFF. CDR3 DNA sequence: TGTGCCAGCACCTACGTCGCGGGCTATGAAGCTTTCTTT.

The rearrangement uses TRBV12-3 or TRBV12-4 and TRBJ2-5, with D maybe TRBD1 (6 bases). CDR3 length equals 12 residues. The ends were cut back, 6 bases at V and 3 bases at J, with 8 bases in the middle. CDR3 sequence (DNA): TGTGCCAGCAGGGGGGCGAAAGAGACCCAGTACTTC. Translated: CASRGAKETQYF.

CDR3: CATQETGPNQPQHF. In DNA, the CDR3 is TGTGCCACCCAAGAGACAGGCCCCAATCAGCCCCAGCATTTT. The V call is TRBV24-1, the J call TRBJ1-5, with D possibly TRBD1 on 6 matching bases. Trimming took off 9 bases at V and 3 bases at J, with 14 bases between the two ends. The germline V gene encodes CDR1 KGHDR and CDR2 SFDVKD. The CDR3 has 14 residues.

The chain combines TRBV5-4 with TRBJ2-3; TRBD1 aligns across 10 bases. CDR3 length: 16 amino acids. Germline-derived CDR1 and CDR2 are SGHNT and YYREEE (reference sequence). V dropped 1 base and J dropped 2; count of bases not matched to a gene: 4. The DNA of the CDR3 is TGTGCCAGCAGCTTGAAGGGGACAGGGGACACAGATACGCAGTATTTT. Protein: CASSLKGTGDTDTQYF.

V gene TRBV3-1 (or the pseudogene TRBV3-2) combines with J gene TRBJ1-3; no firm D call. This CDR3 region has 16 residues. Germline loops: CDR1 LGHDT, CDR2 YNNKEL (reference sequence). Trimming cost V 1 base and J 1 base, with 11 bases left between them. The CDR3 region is CASSQGPAGSGNTIYF. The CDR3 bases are TGTGCCAGCAGCCAAGGCCCCGCGGGATCTGGAAACACCATATATTTT.

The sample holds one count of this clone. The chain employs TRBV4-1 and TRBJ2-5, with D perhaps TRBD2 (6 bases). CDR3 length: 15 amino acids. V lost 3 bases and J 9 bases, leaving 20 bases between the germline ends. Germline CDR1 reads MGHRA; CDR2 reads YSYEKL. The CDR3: CASSQATGVLVAQYF. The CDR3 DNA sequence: TGCGCCAGCAGCCAGGCTACGGGAGTTCTAGTGGCCCAGTACTTC.

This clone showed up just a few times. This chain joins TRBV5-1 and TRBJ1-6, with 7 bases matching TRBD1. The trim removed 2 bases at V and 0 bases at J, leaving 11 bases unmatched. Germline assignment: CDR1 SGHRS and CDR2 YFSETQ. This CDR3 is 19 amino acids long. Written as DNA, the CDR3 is TGCGCCAGCAGCTTAAGAGCCGGGACAGCTCTCTCCTATAATTCACCCCTCCACTTT. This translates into CASSLRAGTALSYNSPLHF.

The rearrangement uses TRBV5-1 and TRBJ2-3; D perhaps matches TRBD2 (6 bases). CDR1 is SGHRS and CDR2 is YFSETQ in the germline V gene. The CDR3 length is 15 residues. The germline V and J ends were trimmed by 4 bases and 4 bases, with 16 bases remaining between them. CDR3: CASSPGGRRADTQYF. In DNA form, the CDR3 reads TGCGCCAGCAGCCCCGGTGGGAGGCGGGCAGATACGCAGTATTTT.

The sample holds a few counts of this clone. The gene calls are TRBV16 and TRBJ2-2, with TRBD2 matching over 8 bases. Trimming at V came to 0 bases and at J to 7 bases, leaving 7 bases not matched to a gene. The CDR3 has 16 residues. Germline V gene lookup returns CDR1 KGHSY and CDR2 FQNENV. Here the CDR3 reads CASSQSSTSGSGELFF. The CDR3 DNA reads TGTGCCAGCAGCCAATCATCTACTAGCGGAAGCGGGGAGCTGTTTTTT.

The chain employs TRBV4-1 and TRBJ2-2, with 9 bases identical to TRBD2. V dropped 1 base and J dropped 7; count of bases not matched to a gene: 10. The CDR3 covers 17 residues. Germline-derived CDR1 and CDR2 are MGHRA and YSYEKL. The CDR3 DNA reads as TGCGCCAGCAGCCAAGGGGCGGCGGGGGGGAGTAGCGGGGAGCTGTTTTTT. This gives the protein CASSQGAAGGSSGELFF.

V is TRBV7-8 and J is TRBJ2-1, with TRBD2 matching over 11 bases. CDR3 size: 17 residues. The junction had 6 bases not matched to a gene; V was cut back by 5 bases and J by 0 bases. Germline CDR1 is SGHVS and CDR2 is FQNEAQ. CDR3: CASSRGTSGTSYNEQFF. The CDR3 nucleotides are TGTGCCAGCAGCCGAGGGACTAGCGGTACCTCCTACAATGAGCAGTTCTTC.

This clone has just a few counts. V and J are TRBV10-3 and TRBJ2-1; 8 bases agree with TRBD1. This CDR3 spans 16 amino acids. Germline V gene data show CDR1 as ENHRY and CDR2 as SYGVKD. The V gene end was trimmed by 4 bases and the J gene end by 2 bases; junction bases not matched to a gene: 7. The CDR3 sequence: CAISAIGQGTYNEQFF. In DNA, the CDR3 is TGTGCCATCAGTGCAATCGGACAGGGAACCTACAATGAGCAGTTCTTC.

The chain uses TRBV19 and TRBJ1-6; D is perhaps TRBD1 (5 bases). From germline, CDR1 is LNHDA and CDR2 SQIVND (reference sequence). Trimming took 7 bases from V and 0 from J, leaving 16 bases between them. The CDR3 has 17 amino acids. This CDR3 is CASTEGHQSSYNSPLHF. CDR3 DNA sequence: TGTGCCAGTACGGAAGGACACCAGAGCTCCTATAATTCACCCCTCCACTTT.

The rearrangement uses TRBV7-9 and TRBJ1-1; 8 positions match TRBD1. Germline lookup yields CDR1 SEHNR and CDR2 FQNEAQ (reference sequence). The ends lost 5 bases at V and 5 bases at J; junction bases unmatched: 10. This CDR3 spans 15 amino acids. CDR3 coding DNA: TGTGCCAGCAGCGACTCCGGACAGGGAGTGACTGAAGCTTTCTTT. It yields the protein CASSDSGQGVTEAFF.

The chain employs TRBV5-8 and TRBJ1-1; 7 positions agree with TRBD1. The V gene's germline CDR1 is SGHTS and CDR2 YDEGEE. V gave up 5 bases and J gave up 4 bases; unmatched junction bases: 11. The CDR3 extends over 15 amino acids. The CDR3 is CASRHKNGQVTEAFF. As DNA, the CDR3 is TGTGCCAGCAGACATAAAAACGGACAGGTCACTGAAGCTTTCTTT.

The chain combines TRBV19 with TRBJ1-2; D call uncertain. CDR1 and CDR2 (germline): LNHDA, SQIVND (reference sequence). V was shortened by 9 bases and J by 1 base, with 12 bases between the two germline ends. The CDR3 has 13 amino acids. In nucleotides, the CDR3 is TGTGCCAGCAGCATAACCGGTAACTATGGCTACACCTTC. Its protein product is CASSITGNYGYTF. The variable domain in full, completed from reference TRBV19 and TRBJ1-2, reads DGGITQSPKYLFRKEGQNVTLSCEQNLNHDAMYWYRQDPGQGLRLIYYSQIVNDFQKGDIAEGYSVSREKKESFPLTVTSAQKNPTAFYLCASSITGNYGYTFGSGTRLTVV.